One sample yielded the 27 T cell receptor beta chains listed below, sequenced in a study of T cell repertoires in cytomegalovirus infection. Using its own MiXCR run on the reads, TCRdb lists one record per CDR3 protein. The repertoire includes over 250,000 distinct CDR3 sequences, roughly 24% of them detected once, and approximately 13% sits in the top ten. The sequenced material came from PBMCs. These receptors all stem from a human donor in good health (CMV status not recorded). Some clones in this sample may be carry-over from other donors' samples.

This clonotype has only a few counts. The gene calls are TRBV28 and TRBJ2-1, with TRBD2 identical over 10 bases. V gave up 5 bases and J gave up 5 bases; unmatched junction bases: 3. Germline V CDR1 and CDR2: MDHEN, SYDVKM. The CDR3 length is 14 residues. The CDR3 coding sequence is TGTGCCAGCAGTGTAGCGGGGGGCCACAATGAGCAGTTCTTC. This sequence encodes CASSVAGGHNEQFF.

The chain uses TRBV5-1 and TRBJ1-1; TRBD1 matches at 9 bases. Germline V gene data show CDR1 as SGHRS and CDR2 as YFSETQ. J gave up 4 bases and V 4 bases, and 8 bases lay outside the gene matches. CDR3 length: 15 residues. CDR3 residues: CASSDRDRVRTEAFF. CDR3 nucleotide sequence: TGCGCCAGCAGCGACCGGGACAGGGTACGCACTGAAGCTTTCTTT. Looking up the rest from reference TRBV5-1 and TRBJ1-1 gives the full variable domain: KAGVTQTPRYLIKTRGQQVTLSCSPISGHRSVSWYQQTPGQGLQFLFEYFSETQRNKGNFPGRFSGRQFSNSRSEMNVSTLELGDSALYLCASSDRDRVRTEAFFGQGTRLTVV.

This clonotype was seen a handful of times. The CDR3 DNA follows: TGTGCCAGCAGTGAAGCAAGGGGACAGGGGGCATACGAGCAGTACTTC. This sequence encodes CASSEARGQGAYEQYF. The rearrangement links TRBV6-1 to TRBJ2-7; 12 nucleotides match TRBD1. Germline trimming cut 0 bases from V and 4 bases from J; bases unmatched to any gene: 4. CDR3 length: 16 residues. In germline, CDR1 is MNHNS, CDR2 SASEGT.

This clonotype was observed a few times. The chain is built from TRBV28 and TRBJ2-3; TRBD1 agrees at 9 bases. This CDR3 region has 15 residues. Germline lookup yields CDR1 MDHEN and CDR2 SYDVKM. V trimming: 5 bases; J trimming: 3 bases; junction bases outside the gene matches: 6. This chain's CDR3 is CASSPGTGITDTQYF. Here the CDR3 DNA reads TGTGCCAGCAGTCCCGGGACAGGGATTACAGATACGCAGTATTTT.

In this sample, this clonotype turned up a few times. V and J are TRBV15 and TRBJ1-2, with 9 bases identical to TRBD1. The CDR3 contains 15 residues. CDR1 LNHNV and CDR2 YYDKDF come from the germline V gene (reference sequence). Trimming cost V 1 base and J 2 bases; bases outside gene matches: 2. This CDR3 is CATSRGGTGNYGYTF. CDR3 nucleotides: TGTGCCACCAGCAGAGGAGGGACAGGGAACTATGGCTACACCTTC.

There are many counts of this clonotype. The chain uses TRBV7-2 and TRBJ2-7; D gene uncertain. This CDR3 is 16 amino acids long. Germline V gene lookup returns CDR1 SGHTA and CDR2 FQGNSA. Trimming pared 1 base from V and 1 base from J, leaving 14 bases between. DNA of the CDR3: TGTGCCAGCAGCTTAGATCCGGGTGTGGCATCCTACGAGCAGTACTTC. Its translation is CASSLDPGVASYEQYF.

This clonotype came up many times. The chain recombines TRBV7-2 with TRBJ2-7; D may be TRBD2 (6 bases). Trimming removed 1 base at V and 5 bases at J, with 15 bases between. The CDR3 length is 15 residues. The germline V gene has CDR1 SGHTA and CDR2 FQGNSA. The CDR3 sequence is CASSLVSGLRNEQYF. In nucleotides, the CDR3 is TGTGCCAGCAGCTTAGTATCTGGACTAAGAAACGAGCAGTACTTC.

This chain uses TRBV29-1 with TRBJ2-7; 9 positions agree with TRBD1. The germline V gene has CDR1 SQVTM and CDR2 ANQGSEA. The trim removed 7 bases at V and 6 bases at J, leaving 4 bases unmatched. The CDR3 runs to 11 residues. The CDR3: CSAGTGIEQYF. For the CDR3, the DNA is TGCAGCGCCGGGACAGGGATCGAGCAGTACTTC.

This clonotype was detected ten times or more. Written as DNA, the CDR3 is TGTGCCAGCAGCCTTAGGGGAGGCAATGAGCAGTTCTTC. Protein sequence: CASSLRGGNEQFF. The V call is TRBV7-8, the J call TRBJ2-1, with D perhaps matching TRBD2 (6 bases). CDR1 SGHVS and CDR2 FQNEAQ come from the germline V gene. V lost 5 bases, J lost 6 bases, and 11 bases lay in between. The CDR3 is made up of 13 amino acids.

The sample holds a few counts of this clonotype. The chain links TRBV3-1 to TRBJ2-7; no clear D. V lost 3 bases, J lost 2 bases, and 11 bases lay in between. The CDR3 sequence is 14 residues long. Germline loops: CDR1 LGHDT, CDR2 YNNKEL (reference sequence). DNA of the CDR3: TGTGCCAGCAGCCACCTTCGGTGGCCCTACGAGCAGTACTTC. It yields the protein CASSHLRWPYEQYF.

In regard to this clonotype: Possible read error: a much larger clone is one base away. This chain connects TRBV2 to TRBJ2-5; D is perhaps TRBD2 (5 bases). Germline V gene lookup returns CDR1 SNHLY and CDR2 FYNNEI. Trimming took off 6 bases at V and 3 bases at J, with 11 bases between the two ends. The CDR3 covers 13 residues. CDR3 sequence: CASRETREETQYF. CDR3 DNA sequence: TGTGCCAGCAGGGAGACGCGGGAAGAGACCCAGTACTTC.

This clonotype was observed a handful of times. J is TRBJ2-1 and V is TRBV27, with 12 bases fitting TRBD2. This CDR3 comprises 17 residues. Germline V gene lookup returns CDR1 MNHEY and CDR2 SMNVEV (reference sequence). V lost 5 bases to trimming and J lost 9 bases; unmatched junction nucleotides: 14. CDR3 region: CASSATPPSGRAGEQFF. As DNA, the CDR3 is TGTGCCAGCAGTGCTACCCCTCCTAGCGGGAGGGCCGGTGAGCAGTTCTTC.

Here the CDR3 DNA reads TGTGCCAGCAGCCCGACGCGGACAGGGGGCACCACCTTC. Its protein is CASSPTRTGGTTF. The rearrangement joins TRBV28 to TRBJ1-2, with 11 bases that match TRBD1. Germline lookup yields CDR1 MDHEN and CDR2 SYDVKM. Trimming took 6 bases from V and 13 from J; bases not matched to a gene: 10. CDR3 length: 13 residues.

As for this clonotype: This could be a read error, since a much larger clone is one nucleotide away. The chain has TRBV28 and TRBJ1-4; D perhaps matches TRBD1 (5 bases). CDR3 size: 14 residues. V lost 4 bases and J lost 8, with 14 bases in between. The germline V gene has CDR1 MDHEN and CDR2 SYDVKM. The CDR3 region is CASSSGAGKEKLFF. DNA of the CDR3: TGTGCCAGCAGTTCCGGGGCTGGGAAGGAAAAACTGTTTTTT.

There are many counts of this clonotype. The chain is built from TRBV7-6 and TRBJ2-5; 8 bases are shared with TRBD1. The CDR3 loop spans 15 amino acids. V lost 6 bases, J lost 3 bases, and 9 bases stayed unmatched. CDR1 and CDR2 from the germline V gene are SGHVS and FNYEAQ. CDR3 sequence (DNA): TGTGCCAGCAGGGCGGACAGGGCGTACGAAGAGACCCAGTACTTC. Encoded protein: CASRADRAYEETQYF. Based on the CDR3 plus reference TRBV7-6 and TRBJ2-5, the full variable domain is GAGVSQSPRYKVTKRGQDVALRCDPISGHVSLYWYRQALGQGPEFLTYFNYEAQQDKSGLPNDRFSAERPEGSISTLTIQRTEQRDSAMYRCASRADRAYEETQYFGPGTRLLVL.

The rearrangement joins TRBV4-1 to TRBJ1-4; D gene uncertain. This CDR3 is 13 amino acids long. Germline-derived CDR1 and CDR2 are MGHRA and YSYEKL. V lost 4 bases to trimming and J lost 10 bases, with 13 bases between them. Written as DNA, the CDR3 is TGCGCCAGCAGCCGGATCCGGGAAGGAAAACTGTTTTTT. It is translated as CASSRIREGKLFF.

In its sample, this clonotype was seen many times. DNA for the CDR3: TGTGCCAGCAGCTTATTAACAGGGTCGTTCACCGGGGAGCTGTTTTTT. It translates to CASSLLTGSFTGELFF. J is TRBJ2-2 and V is TRBV11-2, with TRBD1 as a possible D gene (6 bases). Trimming took 2 bases from V and 4 from J, leaving 14 bases between them. From germline, CDR1 is SGHAT and CDR2 FQNNGV. The CDR3 spans 16 residues.

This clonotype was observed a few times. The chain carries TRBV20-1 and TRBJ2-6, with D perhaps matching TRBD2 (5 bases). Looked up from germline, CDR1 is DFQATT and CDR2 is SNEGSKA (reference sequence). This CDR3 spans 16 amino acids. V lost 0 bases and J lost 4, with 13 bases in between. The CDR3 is CSARDKRRVGANVLTF. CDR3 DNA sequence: TGCAGTGCTAGAGATAAAAGGCGGGTCGGGGCCAACGTCCTGACTTTC.

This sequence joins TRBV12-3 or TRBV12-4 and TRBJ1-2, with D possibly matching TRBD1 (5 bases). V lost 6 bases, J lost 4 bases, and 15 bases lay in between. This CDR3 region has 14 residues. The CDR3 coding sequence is TGTGCCAGCAGCCCACAGGTGGCGAGCTATGGCTACACCTTC. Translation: CASSPQVASYGYTF.

CDR3 protein: CASSLDRGGAEAFF. As DNA, the CDR3 is TGTGCCAGCAGCTTAGACCGGGGCGGGGCTGAAGCTTTCTTT. The chain has TRBV28 and TRBJ1-1, with TRBD1 as a possible D gene (5 bases). This CDR3 has 14 residues. Trimming took off 6 bases at V and 6 bases at J, with 17 bases between the two ends. Germline values: CDR1 MDHEN, CDR2 SYDVKM.

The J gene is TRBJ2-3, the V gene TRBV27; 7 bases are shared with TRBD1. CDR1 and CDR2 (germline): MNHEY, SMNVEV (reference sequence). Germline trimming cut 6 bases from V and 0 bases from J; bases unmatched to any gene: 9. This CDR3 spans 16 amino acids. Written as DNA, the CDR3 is TGTGCCAGCAGATTAACAGGGGAAATTAGCACAGATACGCAGTATTTT. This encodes CASRLTGEISTDTQYF.

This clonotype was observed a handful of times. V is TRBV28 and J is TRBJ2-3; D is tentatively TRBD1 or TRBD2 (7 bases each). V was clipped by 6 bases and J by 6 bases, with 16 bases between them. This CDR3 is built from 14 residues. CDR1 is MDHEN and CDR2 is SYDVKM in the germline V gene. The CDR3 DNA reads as TGTGCCAGCAGCCCAGGGGGGGAGGGGGATACGCAGTATTTT. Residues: CASSPGGEGDTQYF. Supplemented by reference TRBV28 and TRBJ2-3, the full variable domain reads DVKVTQSSRYLVKRTGEKVFLECVQDMDHENMFWYRQDPGLGLRLIYFSYDVKMKEKGDIPEGYSVSREKKERFSLILESASTNQTSMYLCASSPGGEGDTQYFGPGTRLTVL.

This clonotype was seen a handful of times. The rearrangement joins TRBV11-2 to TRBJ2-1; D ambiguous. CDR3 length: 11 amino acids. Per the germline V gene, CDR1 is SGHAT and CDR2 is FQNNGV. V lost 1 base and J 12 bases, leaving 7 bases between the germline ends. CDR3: CASSLGGLQFF. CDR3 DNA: TGTGCCAGCAGCTTAGGTGGTCTGCAGTTCTTC. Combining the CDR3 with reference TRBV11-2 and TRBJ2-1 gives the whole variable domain EAGVAQSPRYKIIEKRQSVAFWCNPISGHATLYWYQQILGQGPKLLIQFQNNGVVDDSQLPKDRFSAERLKGVDSTLKIQPAKLEDSAVYLCASSLGGLQFFGPGTRLTVL.

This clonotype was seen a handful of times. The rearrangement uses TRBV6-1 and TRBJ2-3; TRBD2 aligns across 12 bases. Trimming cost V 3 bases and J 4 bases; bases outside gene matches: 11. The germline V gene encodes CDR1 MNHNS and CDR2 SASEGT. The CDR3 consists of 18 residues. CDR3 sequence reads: CASSDGKTSGGGADTQYF. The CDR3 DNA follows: TGTGCCAGCAGTGATGGGAAGACTAGCGGGGGTGGGGCAGATACGCAGTATTTT.

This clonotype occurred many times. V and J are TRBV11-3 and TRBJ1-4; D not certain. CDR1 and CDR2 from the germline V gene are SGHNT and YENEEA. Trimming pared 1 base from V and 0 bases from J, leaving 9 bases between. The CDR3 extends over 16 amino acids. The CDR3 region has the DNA TGTGCCAGCAGCTTAGGTTCGGGTGCAACTAATGAAAAACTGTTTTTT. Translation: CASSLGSGATNEKLFF.

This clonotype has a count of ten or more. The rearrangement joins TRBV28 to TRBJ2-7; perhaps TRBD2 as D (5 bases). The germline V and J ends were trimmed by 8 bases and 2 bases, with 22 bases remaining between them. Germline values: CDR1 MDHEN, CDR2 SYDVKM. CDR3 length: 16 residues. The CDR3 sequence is CASFGGGVTIAYEQYF. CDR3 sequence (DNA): TGTGCCAGCTTCGGAGGAGGTGTGACAATAGCCTACGAGCAGTACTTC.

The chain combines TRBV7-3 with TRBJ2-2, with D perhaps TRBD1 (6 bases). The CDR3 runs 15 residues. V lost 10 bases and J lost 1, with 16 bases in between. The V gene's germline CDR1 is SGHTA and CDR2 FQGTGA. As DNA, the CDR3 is TGTGCCATCCAGGGGACCTTCCTGAACACCGGGGAGCTGTTTTTT. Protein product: CAIQGTFLNTGELFF.